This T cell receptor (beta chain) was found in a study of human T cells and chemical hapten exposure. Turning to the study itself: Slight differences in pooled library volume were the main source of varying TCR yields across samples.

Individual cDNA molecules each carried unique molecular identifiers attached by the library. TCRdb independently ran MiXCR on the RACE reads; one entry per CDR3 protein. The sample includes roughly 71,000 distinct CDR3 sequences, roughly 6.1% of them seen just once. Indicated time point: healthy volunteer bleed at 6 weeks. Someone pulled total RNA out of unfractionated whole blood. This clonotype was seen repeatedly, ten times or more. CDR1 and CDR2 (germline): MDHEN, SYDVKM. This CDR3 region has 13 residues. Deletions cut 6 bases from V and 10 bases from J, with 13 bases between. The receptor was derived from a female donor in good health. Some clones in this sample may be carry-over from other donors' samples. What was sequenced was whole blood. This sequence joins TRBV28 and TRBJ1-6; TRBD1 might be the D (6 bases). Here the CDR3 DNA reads TGTGCCAGCAGCCCGACAGGATCCTCACCCCTCCACTTT. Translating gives CASSPTGSSPLHF.